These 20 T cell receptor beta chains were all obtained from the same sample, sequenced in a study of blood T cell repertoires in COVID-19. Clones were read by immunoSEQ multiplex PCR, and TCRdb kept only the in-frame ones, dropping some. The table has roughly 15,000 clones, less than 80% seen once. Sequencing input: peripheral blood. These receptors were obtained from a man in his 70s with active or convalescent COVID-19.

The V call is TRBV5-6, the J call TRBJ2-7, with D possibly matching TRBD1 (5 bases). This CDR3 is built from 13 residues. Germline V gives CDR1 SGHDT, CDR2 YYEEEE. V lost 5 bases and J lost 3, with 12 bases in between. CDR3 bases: TGTGCCAGCAGTCTGCAGGGCCGCTACGAGCAGTACTTC. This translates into CASSLQGRYEQYF.

The CDR3 sequence: CASSYGQNSYEQYF. CDR3 bases: TGTGCCAGCAGTTACGGGCAGAATTCCTACGAGCAGTACTTC. The chain combines TRBV6-5 with TRBJ2-7; D unresolved. Germline V gene lookup returns CDR1 MNHEY and CDR2 SVGAGI. The V and J ends lost 2 bases and 1 base respectively, with 9 bases between them. The CDR3 contains 14 residues.

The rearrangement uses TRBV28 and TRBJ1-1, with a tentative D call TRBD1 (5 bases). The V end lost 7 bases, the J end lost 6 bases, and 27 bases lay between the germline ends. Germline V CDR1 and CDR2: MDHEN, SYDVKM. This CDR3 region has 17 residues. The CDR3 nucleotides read TGTGCCAGCATAAACCAGCAGGGTCTGGGATCAGGAGCTGAAGCTTTCTTT. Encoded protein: CASINQQGLGSGAEAFF.

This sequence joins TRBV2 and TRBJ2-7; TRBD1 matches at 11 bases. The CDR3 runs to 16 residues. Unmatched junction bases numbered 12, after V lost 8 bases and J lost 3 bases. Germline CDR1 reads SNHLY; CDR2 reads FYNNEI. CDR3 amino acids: CASFPGEGQGDYEQYF. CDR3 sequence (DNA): TGTGCCAGCTTCCCGGGCGAGGGACAGGGGGACTACGAGCAGTACTTC.

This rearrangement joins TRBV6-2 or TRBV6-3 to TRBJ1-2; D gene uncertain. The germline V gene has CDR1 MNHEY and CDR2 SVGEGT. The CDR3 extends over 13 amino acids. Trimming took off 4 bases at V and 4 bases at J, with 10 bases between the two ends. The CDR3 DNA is TGTGCCAGCAGTTTGACGCGGGGCTATGGCTACACCTTC. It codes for CASSLTRGYGYTF.

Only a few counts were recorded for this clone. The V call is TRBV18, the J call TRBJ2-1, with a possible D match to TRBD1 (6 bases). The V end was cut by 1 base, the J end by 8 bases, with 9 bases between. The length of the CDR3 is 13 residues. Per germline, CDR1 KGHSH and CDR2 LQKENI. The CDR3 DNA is TGTGCCAGCTCACCACAACAGGGACATGAGCAGTTCTTC. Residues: CASSPQQGHEQFF.

CDR3 nucleotides: TGTGCCAGCAGGCGGGACTGGAACACTGAAGCTTTCTTT. Protein product: CASRRDWNTEAFF. The chain links TRBV5-4 to TRBJ1-1; D perhaps matches TRBD1 (5 bases). CDR1 and CDR2 from the germline V gene are SGHNT and YYREEE (reference sequence). V lost 5 bases to trimming and J lost 1 base, with 9 bases between them. This CDR3 contains 13 residues. Combining the CDR3 with reference TRBV5-4 and TRBJ1-1 gives the whole variable domain ETGVTQSPTHLIKTRGQQVTLRCSSQSGHNTVSWYQQALGQGPQFIFQYYREEENGRGNFPPRFSGLQFPNYSSELNVNALELDDSALYLCASRRDWNTEAFFGQGTRLTVV.

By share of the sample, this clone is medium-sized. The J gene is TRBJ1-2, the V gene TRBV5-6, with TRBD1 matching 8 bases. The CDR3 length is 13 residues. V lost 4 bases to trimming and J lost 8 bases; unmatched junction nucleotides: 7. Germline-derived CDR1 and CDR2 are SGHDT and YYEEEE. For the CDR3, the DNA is TGTGCCAGCAGCGGTCAGGGGGCGCTGGGCTACACCTTC. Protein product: CASSGQGALGYTF.

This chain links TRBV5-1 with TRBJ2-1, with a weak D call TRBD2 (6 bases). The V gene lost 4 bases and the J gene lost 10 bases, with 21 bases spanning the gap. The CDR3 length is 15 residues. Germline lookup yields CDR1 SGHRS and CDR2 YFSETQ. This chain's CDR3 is CASSPLTGLPGEQFF. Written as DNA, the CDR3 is TGCGCCAGCAGCCCGCTTACGGGACTCCCAGGGGAGCAGTTCTTC.

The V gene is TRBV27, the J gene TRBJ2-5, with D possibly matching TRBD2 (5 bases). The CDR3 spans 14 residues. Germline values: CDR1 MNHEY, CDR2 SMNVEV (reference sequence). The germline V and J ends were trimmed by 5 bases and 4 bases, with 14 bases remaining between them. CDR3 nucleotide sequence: TGTGCCAGCAGTACCCGAACCCGGGGAGAGACCCAGTACTTC. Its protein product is CASSTRTRGETQYF.

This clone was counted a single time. The CDR3 loop reads CASYNRGGTDTQYF. The CDR3 DNA follows: TGTGCCAGCTATAACCGGGGGGGCACAGATACGCAGTATTTT. This rearrangement joins TRBV2 to TRBJ2-3; the match to TRBD2 covers 7 bases. Germline loops: CDR1 SNHLY, CDR2 FYNNEI. With 8 bases clipped from V and 1 base from J, the junction kept 6 bases outside the gene matches. The CDR3 contains 14 residues.

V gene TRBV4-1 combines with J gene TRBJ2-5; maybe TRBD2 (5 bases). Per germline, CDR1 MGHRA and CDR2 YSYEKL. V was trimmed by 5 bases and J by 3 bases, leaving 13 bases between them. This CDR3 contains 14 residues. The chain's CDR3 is CASSGSRVEETQYF. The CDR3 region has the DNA TGCGCCAGCAGCGGGAGCAGAGTAGAAGAGACCCAGTACTTC.

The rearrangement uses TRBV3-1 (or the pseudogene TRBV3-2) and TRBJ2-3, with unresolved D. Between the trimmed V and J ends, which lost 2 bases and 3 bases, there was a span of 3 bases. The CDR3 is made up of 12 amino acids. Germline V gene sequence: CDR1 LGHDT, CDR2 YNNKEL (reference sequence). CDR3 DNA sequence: TGTGCCAGCAGCCAACATACAGATACGCAGTATTTT. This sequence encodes CASSQHTDTQYF.

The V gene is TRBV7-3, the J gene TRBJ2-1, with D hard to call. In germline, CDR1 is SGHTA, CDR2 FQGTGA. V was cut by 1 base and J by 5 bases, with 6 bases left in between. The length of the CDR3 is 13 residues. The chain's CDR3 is CASSLSQDNEQFF. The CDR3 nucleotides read TGTGCCAGCAGCTTAAGTCAGGACAATGAGCAGTTCTTC.

Here the CDR3 DNA reads TGCGCCAGCAGCCAAGACAGACAAGAGACCCAGTACTTC. Residues: CASSQDRQETQYF. V is TRBV4-3 and J is TRBJ2-5; D gene unclear. The V gene lost 0 bases and the J gene lost 2 bases, with 4 bases spanning the gap. The germline gives CDR1 LGHNA, CDR2 YSLEER. The CDR3 runs to 13 residues.

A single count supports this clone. DNA of the CDR3: TGCGCCAGCAGCCCTGCTTTAGACGGGTATGGCTACACCTTC. It specifies CASSPALDGYGYTF. V is TRBV5-1 and J is TRBJ1-2; D is undetermined. The CDR3 runs to 14 residues. V dropped 4 bases and J dropped 5 bases, with 15 bases sitting between them. Germline V lookup: CDR1 SGHRS, CDR2 YFSETQ. Full variable domain (rest looked up from reference TRBV5-1 and TRBJ1-2): KAGVTQTPRYLIKTRGQQVTLSCSPISGHRSVSWYQQTPGQGLQFLFEYFSETQRNKGNFPGRFSGRQFSNSRSEMNVSTLELGDSALYLCASSPALDGYGYTFGSGTRLTVV.

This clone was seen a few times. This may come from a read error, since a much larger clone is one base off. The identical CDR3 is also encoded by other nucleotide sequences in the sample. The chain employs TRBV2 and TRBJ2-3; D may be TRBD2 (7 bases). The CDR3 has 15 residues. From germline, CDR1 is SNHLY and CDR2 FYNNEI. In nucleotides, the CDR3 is TGTCCCCGCCGGGGGACATTGGGGGGGCAAGATACGCAGTATTTT. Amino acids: CPRRGTLGGQDTQYF.

CDR3 residues: CASSFRGPNTEAFF. The CDR3 nucleotides read TGTGCCAGCAGTTTCAGGGGACCAAACACTGAAGCTTTCTTT. This chain connects TRBV27 to TRBJ1-1, with D possibly being TRBD1 (6 bases). The CDR3 has 14 residues. The ends were cut back, 3 bases at V and 2 bases at J, with 10 bases in the middle. Germline CDR1 and CDR2: MNHEY and SMNVEV (reference sequence).

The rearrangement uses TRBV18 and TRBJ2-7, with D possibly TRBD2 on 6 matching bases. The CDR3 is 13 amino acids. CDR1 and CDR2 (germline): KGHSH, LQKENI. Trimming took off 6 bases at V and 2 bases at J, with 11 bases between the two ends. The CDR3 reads CASSLRGAYEQYF. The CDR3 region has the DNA TGTGCCAGCTCCCTCCGCGGGGCCTACGAGCAGTACTTC.

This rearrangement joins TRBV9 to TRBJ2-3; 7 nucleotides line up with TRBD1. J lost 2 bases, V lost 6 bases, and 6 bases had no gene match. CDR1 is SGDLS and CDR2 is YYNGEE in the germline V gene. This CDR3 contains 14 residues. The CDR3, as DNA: TGTGCCAGCAACCTAAGGGGGCCCACAGATACGCAGTATTTT. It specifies CASNLRGPTDTQYF.